Described below is a single T cell receptor beta chain sequence and its context. This CDR3 is 15 amino acids long. CDR1 is SNHLY and CDR2 is FYNNEI in the germline V gene. V was shortened by 6 bases and J by 2 bases, with 14 bases between the two germline ends. Profiling relied on immunoSEQ multiplex PCR, and the TCRdb table lists in-frame clones only, not all of them. The repertoire holds 200,000 to 300,000 clones, with 75% to 90% as singletons. The data were taken from a study of blood T cell repertoires in COVID-19. As for the study in general: Specimens from acute and convalescent COVID-19 originated in the United States, Italy and Spain. T cells, B-cell-depleted T cells, or PBMCs provided the cDNA or gDNA that served as material.

What was sequenced was peripheral blood. The source of this sequence is a man aged 25-45 years with active or convalescent COVID-19. This rearrangement joins TRBV2 to TRBJ1-5, with no clear D. The CDR3 nucleotides read TGTGCCAGCAGCGAGGGCCCAAGAGGCAATCAGCCCCAGCATTTT. This encodes CASSEGPRGNQPQHF.